This is a list of T cell receptor beta chains from one sample in a study of shared T cell receptors in the human thymus. Assay: immunoSEQ multiplex PCR; the TCRdb copy retains only in-frame clones and omits some. Here the sample spans some 640,000 clones, approximately 89% being singletons. The same data also contributed to another study, on human thymus T cells.

Sequenced material: thymocytes. These receptors were taken from a boy under two years old with a congenital heart defect. Both conserved end residues are part of each CDR3. A D gene is named only where the DNA matches it firmly. Expanded clones are given a class, and other clones once, few, many or no size at all.

NA TRBJ1-1 TRBD1 TRBV28 TGTGCCAGCAGTTGCCCTTGCGGACAGGGGGCCTCTGTGAACACTGAAGCTTTCTTT CASSCPCGQGASVNTEAFF
NA TRBJ2-7 TRBD1 TRBV6-4 TGTGCCAGCAGCCTCCGGGACAGATTCTACGAGCAGTACTTC CASSLRDRFYEQYF
NA TRBJ2-3 TRBD2 TRBV27 TGTGCCAGCAGTTTATACCCTAGCGGGAGATTCAATACGCAGTATTTT CASSLYPSGRFNTQYF
NA TRBJ1-2 NA TRBV28 TGTGCCAGCAGTAGAAGGGGGGGCAACTATGGCTACACCTTC CASSRRGGNYGYTF
few TRBJ2-2 TRBD1 TRBV6-5 TGTGCCAGCAGGGAGGGACAGGGTAGCACCGGGGAGCTGTTTTTT CASREGQGSTGELFF
NA TRBJ2-3 TRBD2 TRBV30 TGTGCCTGGACCATAACTAGCGGGAGTTCCCCCACAGATACGCAGTATTTT CAWTITSGSSPTDTQYF
NA TRBJ2-3 NA TRBV28 TGTGCCAGCAGTCTAAGTACCCATAGCACAGATACGCAGTATTTT CASSLSTHSTDTQYF
NA TRBJ1-5 TRBD1 TRBV15 TGTGCCACCAGCAATACCAGGGGGATCGATCAGCCCCAGCATTTT CATSNTRGIDQPQHF
once TRBJ1-5 TRBD1 TRBV28 TGTGCCAGCAGATTAACCACAGGGGGCCCGAGCAATCAGCCCCAGCATTTT CASRLTTGGPSNQPQHF
NA TRBJ1-1 NA TRBV28 TGTGCCAGCTCAATCTCCAGAGGCCTCATGAACACTGAAGCTTTCTTT CASSISRGLMNTEAFF
NA TRBJ2-7 TRBD1 TRBV7-2 TGTGCCAGCAGCTTTCGTCCCGGGACAGGGTCCCCATCCTACGAGCAGTACTTC CASSFRPGTGSPSYEQYF
NA TRBJ1-5 NA TRBV9 TGTGCCAGCAGCGGCGACTGGCGGAAGCAGCCCCAGCATTTT CASSGDWRKQPQHF
NA TRBJ2-7 TRBD1 TRBV2 TGTGCCAGCAGACTAGGACCCCCGACGGACAGGGGCGCCTACGAGCAGTACTTC CASRLGPPTDRGAYEQYF
few TRBJ2-3 NA TRBV30 TGTGCCTGGAGTGTACCCCTAGGCTACACAGATACGCAGTATTTT CAWSVPLGYTDTQYF
NA TRBJ2-3 NA TRBV10-1 TGCGCCAGCAGTGAGTCAAGAACAGGGGATACGCAGTATTTT CASSESRTGDTQYF
NA TRBJ2-4 NA TRBV28 TGTGCCAGCAGTTTAGGCAGGCTTGTGGACATTCAGTACTTC CASSLGRLVDIQYF
NA TRBJ1-4 TRBD1 TRBV7-8 TGTGCCAGCAGCGTGGACAGGCCGGCAACTAATGAAAAACTGTTTTTT CASSVDRPATNEKLFF
few TRBJ2-7 TRBD2 TRBV27 TGTGCCAGCAGACCTAAGCGGGAGGGGGCCTACGAGCAGTACTTC CASRPKREGAYEQYF
NA TRBJ1-4 NA TRBV28 TGTGCCAGCAGTTTATGTCCGGGTAGGAGAGTAGCCGAAAAACTGTTTTTT CASSLCPGRRVAEKLFF
NA TRBJ2-7 NA TRBV7-9 TGTGCCAGCAGCCCAAAAACGGGTTACGAGCAGTACTTC CASSPKTGYEQYF
NA TRBJ2-5 TRBD1 TRBV5-1 TGCGCCAGCAGCCATCATAGACAGGGAGAGACCCAGTACTTC CASSHHRQGETQYF
NA TRBJ1-5 NA TRBV9 TGTGCCAGCAGCGTGGAGGGCGGCAATCAGCCCCAGCATTTT CASSVEGGNQPQHF
NA TRBJ1-3 NA TRBV4-1 TGCGCCAGCAGCCAAGATTGGACAGAAGGAAACACCATATATTTT CASSQDWTEGNTIYF
once TRBJ1-5 NA TRBV30 TGTGCCTGGAGTACCCCAGGAAGCAATCAGCCCCAGCATTTT CAWSTPGSNQPQHF
NA TRBJ2-3 TRBD1 TRBV7-9 TGTGCCAGCAGCAGACAGGGGGTTACAGATACGCAGTATTTT CASSRQGVTDTQYF
NA TRBJ2-1 NA TRBV14 TGTGCCAGCAGCCCCCCTCAGGACAGGGAGGGTGAGCAGTTCTTC CASSPPQDREGEQFF
NA TRBJ2-7 TRBD2 TRBV19 TGTGCCAGTATCGCCCGTAGCGGGCGTTTCAACGAGCAGTACTTC CASIARSGRFNEQYF
NA TRBJ1-1 NA TRBV6-5 TGTGCCAGCACCCTACGGGAGGGGGCTGAAGCTTTCTTT CASTLREGAEAFF
NA TRBJ1-1 NA TRBV5-4 TGTGCCAGCAGGTTCCTCCCCGGGATCACTGAAGCTTTCTTT CASRFLPGITEAFF
NA TRBJ2-5 NA TRBV19 TGTGCCAGTAGTCGTGGGGGAGGGGGTAGGTCTGATAGGGAGACCCAGTACTTC CASSRGGGGRSDRETQYF